Sequencing of this T cell receptor (beta chain) was carried out in a study of blood T cells in healthy people across ages. Sample-barcoded 5' priming and a J-beta primer mix drove a second PCR of about 6 to 12 cycles. TCRdb re-analysed the 5' RACE reads in MiXCR, keeping a single row per CDR3 protein. This sample yields around 1,700,000 distinct CDR3 sequences, of which roughly 28% are seen a single time; around 7.7% belongs to the top ten. V lost 6 bases, J lost 1 base, and 13 bases lay in between. Germline assignment: CDR1 SQVTM and CDR2 ANQGSEA. The CDR3 is 14 amino acids. The sequenced material came from blood. The V and J genes are TRBV29-1 and TRBJ2-1, with D possibly matching TRBD1 (6 bases). This receptor was obtained from a woman in her twenties or thirties in good health. DNA of the CDR3: TGCAGCGTGAGGGGGAGTGGGTCCTACAATGAGCAGTTCTTC. Residues: CSVRGSGSYNEQFF.